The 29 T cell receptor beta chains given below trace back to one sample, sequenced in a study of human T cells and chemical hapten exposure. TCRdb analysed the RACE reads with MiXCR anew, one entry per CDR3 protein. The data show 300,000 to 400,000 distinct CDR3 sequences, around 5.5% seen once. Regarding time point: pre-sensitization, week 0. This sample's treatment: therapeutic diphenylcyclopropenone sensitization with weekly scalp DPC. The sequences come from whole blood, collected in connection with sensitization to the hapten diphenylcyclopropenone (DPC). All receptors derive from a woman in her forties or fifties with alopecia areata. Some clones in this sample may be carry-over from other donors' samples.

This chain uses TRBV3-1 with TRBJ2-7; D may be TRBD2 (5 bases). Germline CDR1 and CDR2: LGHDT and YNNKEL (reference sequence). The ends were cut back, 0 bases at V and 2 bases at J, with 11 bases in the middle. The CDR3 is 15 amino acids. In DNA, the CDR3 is TGTGCCAGCAGCCAAGATGGCACTAGGACCTACGAGCAGTACTTC. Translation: CASSQDGTRTYEQYF.

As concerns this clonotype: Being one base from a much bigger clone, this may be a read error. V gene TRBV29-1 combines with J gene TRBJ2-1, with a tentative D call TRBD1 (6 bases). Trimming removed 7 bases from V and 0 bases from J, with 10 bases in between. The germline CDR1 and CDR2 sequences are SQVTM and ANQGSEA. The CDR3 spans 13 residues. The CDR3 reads CSGDRCSYNEQFF. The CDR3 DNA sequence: TGCAGCGGTGACAGGTGCTCCTACAATGAGCAGTTCTTC.

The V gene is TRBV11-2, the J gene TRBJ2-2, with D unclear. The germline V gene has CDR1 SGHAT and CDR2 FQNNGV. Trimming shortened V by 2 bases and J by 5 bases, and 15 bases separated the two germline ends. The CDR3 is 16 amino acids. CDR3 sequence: CASSLTPRSGTGELFF. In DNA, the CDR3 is TGTGCCAGCAGCTTAACCCCCCGGAGTGGGACCGGGGAGCTGTTTTTT. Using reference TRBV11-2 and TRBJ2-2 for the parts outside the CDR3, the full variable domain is EAGVAQSPRYKIIEKRQSVAFWCNPISGHATLYWYQQILGQGPKLLIQFQNNGVVDDSQLPKDRFSAERLKGVDSTLKIQPAKLEDSAVYLCASSLTPRSGTGELFFGEGSRLTVL.

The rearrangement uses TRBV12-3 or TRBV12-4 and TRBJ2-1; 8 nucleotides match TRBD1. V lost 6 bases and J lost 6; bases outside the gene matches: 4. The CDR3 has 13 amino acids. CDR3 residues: CASRPGQGNEQFF. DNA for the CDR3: TGTGCCAGCAGGCCTGGACAGGGCAATGAGCAGTTCTTC.

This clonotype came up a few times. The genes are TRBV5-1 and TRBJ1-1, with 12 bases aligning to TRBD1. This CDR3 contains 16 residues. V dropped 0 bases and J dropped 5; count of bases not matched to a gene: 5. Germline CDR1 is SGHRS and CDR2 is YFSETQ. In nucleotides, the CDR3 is TGCGCCAGCAGCTTGGGGGACAGGGGGCGAGGTACTGAAGCTTTCTTT. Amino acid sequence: CASSLGDRGRGTEAFF.

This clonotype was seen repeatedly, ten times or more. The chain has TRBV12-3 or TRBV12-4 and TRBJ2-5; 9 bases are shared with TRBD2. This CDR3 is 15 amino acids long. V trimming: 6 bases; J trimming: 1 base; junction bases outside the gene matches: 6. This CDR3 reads CASRPIAGAQETQYF. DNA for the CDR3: TGTGCCAGCAGACCTATAGCGGGGGCCCAAGAGACCCAGTACTTC.

CDR3 sequence (DNA): TGTGCCAGCCGCGGGGTAGGTAGGAACACTGAAGCTTTCTTT. This encodes CASRGVGRNTEAFF. This sequence joins TRBV14 and TRBJ1-1, with D unresolved. Trimming removed 8 bases at V and 1 base at J, with 14 bases between. Germline V gene sequence: CDR1 SGHDN, CDR2 FVKESK. The CDR3 is 14 residues long.

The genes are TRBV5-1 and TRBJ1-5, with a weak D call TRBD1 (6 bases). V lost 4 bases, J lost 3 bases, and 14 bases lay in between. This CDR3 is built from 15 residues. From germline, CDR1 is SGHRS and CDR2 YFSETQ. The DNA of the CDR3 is TGCGCCAGCAGCCAAGGGGACACGTCCAATCAGCCCCAGCATTTT. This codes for CASSQGDTSNQPQHF. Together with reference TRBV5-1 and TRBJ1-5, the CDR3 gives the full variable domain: KAGVTQTPRYLIKTRGQQVTLSCSPISGHRSVSWYQQTPGQGLQFLFEYFSETQRNKGNFPGRFSGRQFSNSRSEMNVSTLELGDSALYLCASSQGDTSNQPQHFGDGTRLSIL.

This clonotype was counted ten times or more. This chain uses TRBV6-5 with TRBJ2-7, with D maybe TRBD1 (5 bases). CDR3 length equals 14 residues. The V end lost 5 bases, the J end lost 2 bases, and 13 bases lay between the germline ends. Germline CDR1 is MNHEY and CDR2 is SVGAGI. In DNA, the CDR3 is TGTGCCAGCAGTACCGACAGCCGCACCTACGAGCAGTACTTC. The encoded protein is CASSTDSRTYEQYF.

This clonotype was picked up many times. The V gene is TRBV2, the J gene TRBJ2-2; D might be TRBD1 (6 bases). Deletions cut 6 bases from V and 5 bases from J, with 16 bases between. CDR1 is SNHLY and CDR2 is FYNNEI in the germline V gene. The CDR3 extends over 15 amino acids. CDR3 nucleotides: TGTGCCAGCAGAGCCGGACAGTGGAAGACCGGGGAGCTGTTTTTT. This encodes CASRAGQWKTGELFF.

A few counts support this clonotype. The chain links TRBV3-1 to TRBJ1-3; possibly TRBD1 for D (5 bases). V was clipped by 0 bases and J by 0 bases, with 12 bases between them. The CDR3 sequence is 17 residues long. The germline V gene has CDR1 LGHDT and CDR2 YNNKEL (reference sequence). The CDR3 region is CASSQERSGLSGNTIYF. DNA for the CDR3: TGTGCCAGCAGCCAAGAACGGTCAGGGCTCTCTGGAAACACCATATATTTT.

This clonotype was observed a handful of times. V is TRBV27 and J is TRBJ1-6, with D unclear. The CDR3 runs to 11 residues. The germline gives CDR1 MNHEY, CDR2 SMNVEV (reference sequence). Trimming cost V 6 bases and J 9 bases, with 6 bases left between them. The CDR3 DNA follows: TGTGCCAGCAGCTGGAGTTCACCCCTCCACTTT. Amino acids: CASSWSSPLHF.

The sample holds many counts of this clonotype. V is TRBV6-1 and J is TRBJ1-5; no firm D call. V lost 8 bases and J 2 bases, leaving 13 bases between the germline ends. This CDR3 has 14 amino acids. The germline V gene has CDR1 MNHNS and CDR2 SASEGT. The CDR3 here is CASLNGQGNQPQHF. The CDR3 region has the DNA TGTGCCAGCCTAAACGGGCAGGGCAATCAGCCCCAGCATTTT.

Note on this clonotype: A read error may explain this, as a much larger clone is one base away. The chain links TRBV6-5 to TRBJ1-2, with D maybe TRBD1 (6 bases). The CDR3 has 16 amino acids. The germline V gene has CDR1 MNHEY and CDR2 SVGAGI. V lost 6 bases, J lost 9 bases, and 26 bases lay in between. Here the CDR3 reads CASSSLGSGTSMSYTF. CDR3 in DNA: TGTGCCAGCAGCTCTCTGGGATCCGGGACATCTATGAGCTACACCTTC.

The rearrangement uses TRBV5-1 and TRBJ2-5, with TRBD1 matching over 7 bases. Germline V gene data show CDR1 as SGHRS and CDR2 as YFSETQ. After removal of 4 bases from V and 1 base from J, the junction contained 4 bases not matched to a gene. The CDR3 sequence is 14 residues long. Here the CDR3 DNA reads TGCGCCAGCAGCACCGGGACAGCCCAAGAGACCCAGTACTTC. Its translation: CASSTGTAQETQYF.

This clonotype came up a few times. The CDR3 bases are TGCGCCAGCAGCCTGGGGACGGAAAAACTGTTTTTT. Translating gives CASSLGTEKLFF. This chain links TRBV5-1 with TRBJ1-4, with TRBD1 as a possible D gene (5 bases). V lost 4 bases and J 8 bases, leaving 9 bases between the germline ends. This CDR3 is 12 amino acids long. From germline, CDR1 is SGHRS and CDR2 YFSETQ.

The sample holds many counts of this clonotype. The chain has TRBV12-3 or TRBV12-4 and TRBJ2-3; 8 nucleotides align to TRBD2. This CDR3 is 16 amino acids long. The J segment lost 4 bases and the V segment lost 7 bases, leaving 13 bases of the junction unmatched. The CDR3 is CASILRVAGPSDTQYF. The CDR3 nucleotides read TGTGCCAGCATCCTGAGGGTAGCGGGGCCGTCAGATACGCAGTATTTT.

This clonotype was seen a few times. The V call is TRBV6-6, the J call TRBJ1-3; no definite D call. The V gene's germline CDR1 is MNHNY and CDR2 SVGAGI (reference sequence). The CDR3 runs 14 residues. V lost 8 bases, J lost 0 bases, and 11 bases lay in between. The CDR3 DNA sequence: TGTGCCAGCTCGACGGGGTACTCTGGAAACACCATATATTTT. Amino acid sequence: CASSTGYSGNTIYF.

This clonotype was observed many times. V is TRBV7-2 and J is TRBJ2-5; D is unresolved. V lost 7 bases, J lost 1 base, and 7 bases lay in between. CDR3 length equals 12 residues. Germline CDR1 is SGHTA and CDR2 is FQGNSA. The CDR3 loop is CASTISQETQYF. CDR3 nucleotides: TGTGCCAGCACGATCTCCCAAGAGACCCAGTACTTC.

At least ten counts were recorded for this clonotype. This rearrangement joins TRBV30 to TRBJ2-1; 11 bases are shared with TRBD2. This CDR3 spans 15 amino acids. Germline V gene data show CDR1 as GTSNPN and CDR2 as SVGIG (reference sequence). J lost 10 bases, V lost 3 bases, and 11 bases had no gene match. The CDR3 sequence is CAWRFSGRASPEQFF. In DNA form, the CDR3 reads TGTGCCTGGAGATTTAGCGGGAGGGCCTCCCCCGAGCAGTTCTTC.

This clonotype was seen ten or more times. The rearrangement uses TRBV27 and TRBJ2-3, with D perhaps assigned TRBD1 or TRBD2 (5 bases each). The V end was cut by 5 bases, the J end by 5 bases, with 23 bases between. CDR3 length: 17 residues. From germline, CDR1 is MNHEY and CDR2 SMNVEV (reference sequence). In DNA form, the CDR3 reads TGTGCCAGCAGTCGGGTCCACGGCAGGGACGATAGAGATACGCAGTATTTT. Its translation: CASSRVHGRDDRDTQYF.

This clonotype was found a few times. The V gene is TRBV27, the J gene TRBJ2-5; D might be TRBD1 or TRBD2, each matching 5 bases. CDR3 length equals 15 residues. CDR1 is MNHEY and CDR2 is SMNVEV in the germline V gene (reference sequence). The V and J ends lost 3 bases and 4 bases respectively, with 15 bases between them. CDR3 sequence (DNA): TGTGCCAGCAGTTTTATCAGGGAGAGGGGAGAGACCCAGTACTTC. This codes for CASSFIRERGETQYF.

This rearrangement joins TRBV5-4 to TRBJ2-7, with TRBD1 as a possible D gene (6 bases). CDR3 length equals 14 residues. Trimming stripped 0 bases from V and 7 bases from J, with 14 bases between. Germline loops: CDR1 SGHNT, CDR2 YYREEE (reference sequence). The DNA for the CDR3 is TGTGCCAGCAGCTTGGATTCACAGGGTCAAGAGCAGTACTTC. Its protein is CASSLDSQGQEQYF.

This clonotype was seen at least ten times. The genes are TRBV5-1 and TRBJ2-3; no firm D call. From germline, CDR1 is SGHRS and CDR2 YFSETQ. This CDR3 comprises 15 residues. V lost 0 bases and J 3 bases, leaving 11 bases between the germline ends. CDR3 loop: CASSLETGRTDTQYF. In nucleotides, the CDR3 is TGCGCCAGCAGCTTGGAAACGGGCCGTACAGATACGCAGTATTTT.

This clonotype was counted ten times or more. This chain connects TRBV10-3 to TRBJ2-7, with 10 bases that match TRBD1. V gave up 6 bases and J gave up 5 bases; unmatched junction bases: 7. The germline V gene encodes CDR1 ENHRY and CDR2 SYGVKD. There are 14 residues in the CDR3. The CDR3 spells CAIRGTGARDEQYF. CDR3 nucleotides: TGTGCCATCAGGGGGACAGGGGCCAGGGACGAGCAGTACTTC.

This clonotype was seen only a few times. The CDR3 DNA follows: TGCGCCAGCAGCTTGGCCAGGTTGAACTATGGCTACACCTTC. Its protein product is CASSLARLNYGYTF. The V and J genes are TRBV5-1 and TRBJ1-2; unclear D gene. Germline values: CDR1 SGHRS, CDR2 YFSETQ. Trimming left V 0 bases short and J 2 bases short, with 8 bases between. This CDR3 spans 14 amino acids. The full variable domain, completed using reference TRBV5-1 and TRBJ1-2, is KAGVTQTPRYLIKTRGQQVTLSCSPISGHRSVSWYQQTPGQGLQFLFEYFSETQRNKGNFPGRFSGRQFSNSRSEMNVSTLELGDSALYLCASSLARLNYGYTFGSGTRLTVV.

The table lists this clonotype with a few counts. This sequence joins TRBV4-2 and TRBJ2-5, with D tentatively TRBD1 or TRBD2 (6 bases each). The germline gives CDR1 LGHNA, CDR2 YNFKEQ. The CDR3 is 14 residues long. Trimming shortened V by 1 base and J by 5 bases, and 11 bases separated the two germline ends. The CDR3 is CASSQGGASETQYF. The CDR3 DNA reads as TGTGCCAGCAGCCAAGGGGGGGCGTCTGAGACCCAGTACTTC.

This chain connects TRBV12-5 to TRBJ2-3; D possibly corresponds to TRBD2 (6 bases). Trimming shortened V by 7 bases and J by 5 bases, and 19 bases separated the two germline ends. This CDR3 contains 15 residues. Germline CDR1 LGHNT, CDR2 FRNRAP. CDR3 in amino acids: CASATGTLTRDTQYF. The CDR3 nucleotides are TGTGCTAGTGCAACAGGAACTCTGACTAGAGATACGCAGTATTTT.

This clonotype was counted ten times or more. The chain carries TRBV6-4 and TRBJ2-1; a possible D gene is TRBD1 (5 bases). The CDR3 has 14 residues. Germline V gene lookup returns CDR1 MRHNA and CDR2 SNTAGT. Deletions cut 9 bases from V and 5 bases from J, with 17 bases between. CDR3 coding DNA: TGTGCCAGTAGAAAATCGGACAAGAACAATGAGCAGTTCTTC. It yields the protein CASRKSDKNNEQFF.